The entry below gives a single T cell receptor beta chain sequence along with its context. Its cognate antigen is unknown. MiXCR, run by TCRdb on the 5' RACE reads, gives a single entry per CDR3 protein. The sample has hundreds of thousands of distinct CDR3 sequences; 7.5% are singletons. The sample comes from a study of identical twins. The CDR3 is made up of 12 amino acids. General study findings and limits: When twins shared out-of-frame alpha sequences, those sequences had excess low generation probability.

The same data also went into a second study, on yellow fever vaccine responses in identical twins.

The J gene is TRBJ2-7, the V gene TRBV21-1; TRBD2, the D gene given by the table, was not confirmed from the DNA. TRBV21-1 is a pseudogene locus. Sequenced input: CD8+ T cells sorted from blood. The source is a woman between 18 and 29 years old in good health. CDR3 sequence: CASSREEYEQYF. CDR3 DNA: TGTGCCAGCAGCAGGGAGGAGTACGAGCAGTACTTC.